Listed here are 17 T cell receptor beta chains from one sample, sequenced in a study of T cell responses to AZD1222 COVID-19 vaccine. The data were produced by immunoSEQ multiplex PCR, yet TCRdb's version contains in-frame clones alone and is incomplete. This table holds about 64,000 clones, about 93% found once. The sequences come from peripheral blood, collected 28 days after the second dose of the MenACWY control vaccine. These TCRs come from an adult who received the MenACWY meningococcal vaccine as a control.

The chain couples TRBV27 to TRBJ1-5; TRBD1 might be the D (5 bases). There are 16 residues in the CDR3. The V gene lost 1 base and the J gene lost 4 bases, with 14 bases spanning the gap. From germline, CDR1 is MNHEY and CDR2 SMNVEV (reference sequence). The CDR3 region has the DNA TGTGCCAGCAGTTTATGGGCCCGCCAGGGTAATCAGCCCCAGCATTTT. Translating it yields CASSLWARQGNQPQHF.

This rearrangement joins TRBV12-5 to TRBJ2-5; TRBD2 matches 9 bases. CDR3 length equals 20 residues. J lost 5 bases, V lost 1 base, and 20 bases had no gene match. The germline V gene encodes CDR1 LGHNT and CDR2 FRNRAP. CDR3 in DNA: TGTGCTAGTGGTTTGGCCCCATGGGACGCGGGAGGGCAGTTACGGGAGACCCAGTACTTC. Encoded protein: CASGLAPWDAGGQLRETQYF.

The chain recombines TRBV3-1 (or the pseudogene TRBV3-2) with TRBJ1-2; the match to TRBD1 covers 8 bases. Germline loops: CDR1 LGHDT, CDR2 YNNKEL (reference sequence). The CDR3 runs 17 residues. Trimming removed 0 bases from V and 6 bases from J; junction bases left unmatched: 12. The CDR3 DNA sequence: TGTGCCAGCAGCCAAGAATACGACAGGGGAGGGAAAAATGGCTACACCTTC. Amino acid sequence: CASSQEYDRGGKNGYTF.

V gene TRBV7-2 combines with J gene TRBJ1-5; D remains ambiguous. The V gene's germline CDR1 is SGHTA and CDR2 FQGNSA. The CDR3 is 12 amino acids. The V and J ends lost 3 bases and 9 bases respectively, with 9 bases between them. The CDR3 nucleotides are TGTGCCAGCAGCTTCCCTGGAGCGCCCCAGCATTTT. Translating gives CASSFPGAPQHF. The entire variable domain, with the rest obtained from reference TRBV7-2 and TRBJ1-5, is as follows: GAGVSQSPSNKVTEKGKDVELRCDPISGHTALYWYRQSLGQGLEFLIYFQGNSAPDKSGLPSDRFSAERTGGSVSTLTIQRTQQEDSAVYLCASSFPGAPQHFGDGTRLSIL.

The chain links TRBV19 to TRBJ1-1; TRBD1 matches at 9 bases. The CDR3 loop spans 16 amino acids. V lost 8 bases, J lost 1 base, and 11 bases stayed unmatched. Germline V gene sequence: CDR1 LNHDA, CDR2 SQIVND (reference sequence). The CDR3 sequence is CASRTPDRGRNTEAFF. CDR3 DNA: TGTGCCAGTCGTACTCCGGACAGGGGACGGAACACTGAAGCTTTCTTT.

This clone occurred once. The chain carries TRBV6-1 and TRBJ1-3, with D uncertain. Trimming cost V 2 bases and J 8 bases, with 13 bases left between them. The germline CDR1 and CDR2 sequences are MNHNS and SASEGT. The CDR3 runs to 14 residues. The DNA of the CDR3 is TGTGCCAGCAGTGAATGGCGGGATTCGGACACCATATATTTT. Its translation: CASSEWRDSDTIYF.

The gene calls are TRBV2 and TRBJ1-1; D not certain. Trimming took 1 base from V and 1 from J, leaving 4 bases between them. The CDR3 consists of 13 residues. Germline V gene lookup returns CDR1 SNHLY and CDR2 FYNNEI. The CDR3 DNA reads TGTGCCAGCAGTGAAGTTCCGAACACTGAAGCTTTCTTT. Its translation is CASSEVPNTEAFF.

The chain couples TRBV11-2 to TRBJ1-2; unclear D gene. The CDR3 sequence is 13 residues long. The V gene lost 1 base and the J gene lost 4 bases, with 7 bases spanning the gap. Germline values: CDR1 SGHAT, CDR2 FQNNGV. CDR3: CASSLGQIYGYTF. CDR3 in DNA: TGTGCCAGCAGCTTAGGCCAGATCTATGGCTACACCTTC.

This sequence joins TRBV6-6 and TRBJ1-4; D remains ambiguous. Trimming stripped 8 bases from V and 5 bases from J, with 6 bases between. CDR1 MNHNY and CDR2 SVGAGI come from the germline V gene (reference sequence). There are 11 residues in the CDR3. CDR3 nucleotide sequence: TGTGCCAGCGGTCTAAATGAAAAACTGTTTTTT. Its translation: CASGLNEKLFF.

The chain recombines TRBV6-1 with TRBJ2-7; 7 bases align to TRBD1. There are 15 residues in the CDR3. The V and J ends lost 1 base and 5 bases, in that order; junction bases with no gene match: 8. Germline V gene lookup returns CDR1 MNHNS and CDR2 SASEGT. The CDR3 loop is CASSEGRGSAHEQYF. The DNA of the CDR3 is TGTGCCAGCAGTGAAGGCAGGGGGAGCGCCCACGAGCAGTACTTC.

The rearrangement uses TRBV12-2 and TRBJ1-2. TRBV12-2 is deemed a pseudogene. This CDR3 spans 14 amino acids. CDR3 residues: CASRLSPKLYGYTF. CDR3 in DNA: TGTGCAAGTCGCTTAAGCCCTAAGCTCTATGGCTACACCTTC.

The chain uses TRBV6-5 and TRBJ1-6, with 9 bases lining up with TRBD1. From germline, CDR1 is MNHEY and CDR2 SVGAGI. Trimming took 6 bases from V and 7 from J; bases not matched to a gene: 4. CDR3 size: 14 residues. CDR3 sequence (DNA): TGTGCCAGCAGCCGGACAGGGGAAAATTCACCCCTCCACTTT. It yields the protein CASSRTGENSPLHF.

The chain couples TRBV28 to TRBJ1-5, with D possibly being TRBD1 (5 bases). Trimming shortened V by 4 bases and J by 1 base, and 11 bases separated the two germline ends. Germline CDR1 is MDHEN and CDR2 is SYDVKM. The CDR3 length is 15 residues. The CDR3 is CASSSRVFSNQPQHF. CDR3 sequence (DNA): TGTGCCAGCAGTTCCAGGGTCTTCAGCAATCAGCCCCAGCATTTT.

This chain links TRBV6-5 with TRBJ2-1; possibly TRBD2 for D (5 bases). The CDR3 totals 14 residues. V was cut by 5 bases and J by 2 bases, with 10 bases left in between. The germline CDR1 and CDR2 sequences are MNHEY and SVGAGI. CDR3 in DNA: TGTGCCAGCAGTCTAGCCCCAACCTACAATGAGCAGTTCTTC. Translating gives CASSLAPTYNEQFF.

The CDR3 sequence: CASSPGEIGRSPLHF. The CDR3, as DNA: TGTGCCAGCAGCCCCGGGGAAATTGGGCGCTCACCCCTCCACTTT. The V call is TRBV5-4, the J call TRBJ1-6, with D unclear. The length of the CDR3 is 15 residues. V was shortened by 4 bases and J by 10 bases, with 18 bases between the two germline ends. Germline assignment: CDR1 SGHNT and CDR2 YYREEE (reference sequence).

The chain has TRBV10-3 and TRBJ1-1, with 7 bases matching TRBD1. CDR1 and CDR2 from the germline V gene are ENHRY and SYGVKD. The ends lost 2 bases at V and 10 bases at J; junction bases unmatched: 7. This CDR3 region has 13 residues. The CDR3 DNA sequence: TGTGCCATCAGTGAGGGGGACAGAGTAGGAGCTTTCTTT. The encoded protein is CAISEGDRVGAFF.

The CDR3, as DNA: TGTGCCAGCAGCCTAGGGGCGACCCAGTACTTC. It is translated as CASSLGATQYF. The chain combines TRBV28 with TRBJ2-5, with TRBD1 as a possible D gene (5 bases). The germline gives CDR1 MDHEN, CDR2 SYDVKM. CDR3 length equals 11 residues. The V end was cut by 6 bases, the J end by 7 bases, with 9 bases between. Full variable domain (rest looked up from reference TRBV28 and TRBJ2-5): DVKVTQSSRYLVKRTGEKVFLECVQDMDHENMFWYRQDPGLGLRLIYFSYDVKMKEKGDIPEGYSVSREKKERFSLILESASTNQTSMYLCASSLGATQYFGPGTRLLVL.